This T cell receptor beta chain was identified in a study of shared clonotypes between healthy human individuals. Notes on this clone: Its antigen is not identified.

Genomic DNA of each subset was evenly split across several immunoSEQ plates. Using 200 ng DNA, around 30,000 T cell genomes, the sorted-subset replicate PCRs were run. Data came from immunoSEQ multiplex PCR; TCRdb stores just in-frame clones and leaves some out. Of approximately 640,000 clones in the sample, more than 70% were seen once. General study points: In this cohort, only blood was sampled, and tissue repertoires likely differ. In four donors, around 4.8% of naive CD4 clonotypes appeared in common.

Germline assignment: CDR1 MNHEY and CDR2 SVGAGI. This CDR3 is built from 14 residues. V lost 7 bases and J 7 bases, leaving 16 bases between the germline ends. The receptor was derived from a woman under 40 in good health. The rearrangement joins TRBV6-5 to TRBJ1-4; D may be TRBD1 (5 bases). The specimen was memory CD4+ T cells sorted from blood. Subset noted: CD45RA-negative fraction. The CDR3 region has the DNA TGTGCCAGCAAAACTACAGGAGATAGTGAAAAACTGTTTTTT. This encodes CASKTTGDSEKLFF.